These 3 T cell receptor beta chains share one sample of origin, sequenced in a study of blood T cell repertoires in COVID-19. The table came from immunoSEQ multiplex PCR; TCRdb's copy has only in-frame clones and leaves some out. The table shows around 700,000 clones, with just under 90% occurring only once. Sample: peripheral blood. The receptors come from a woman in her late teens or twenties with acute or convalescent COVID-19.

In its sample, this clone was seen a few times. This chain joins TRBV6-5 and TRBJ2-6; 8 bases line up with TRBD1. Germline-derived CDR1 and CDR2 are MNHEY and SVGAGI. J was trimmed by 1 base and V by 4 bases; bases with no gene match: 3. The length of the CDR3 is 16 residues. The CDR3: CASSSTGGSGANVLTF. As DNA, the CDR3 is TGTGCCAGCAGTTCCACAGGGGGGTCTGGGGCCAACGTCCTGACTTTC.

The V call is TRBV5-4, the J call TRBJ1-1; D gene uncertain. Germline CDR1 and CDR2: SGHNT and YYREEE (reference sequence). V was trimmed by 2 bases and J by 5 bases, leaving 7 bases between them. This CDR3 contains 12 residues. CDR3 bases: TGTGCCAGCAGCTTACCGGGGACTGAAGCTTTCTTT. It yields the protein CASSLPGTEAFF. Full variable domain (outside the CDR3, taken from reference TRBV5-4 and TRBJ1-1): ETGVTQSPTHLIKTRGQQVTLRCSSQSGHNTVSWYQQALGQGPQFIFQYYREEENGRGNFPPRFSGLQFPNYSSELNVNALELDDSALYLCASSLPGTEAFFGQGTRLTVV.

Only one count was recorded for this clone. This rearrangement joins TRBV19 to TRBJ2-7; 10 positions match TRBD2. The CDR3 covers 14 residues. Per the germline V gene, CDR1 is LNHDA and CDR2 is SQIVND (reference sequence). With 6 bases clipped from V and 3 bases from J, the junction kept 5 bases outside the gene matches. Here the CDR3 reads CASSDVAGGYEQYF. CDR3 nucleotide sequence: TGTGCCAGTAGCGACGTAGCGGGGGGCTACGAGCAGTACTTC. Combining the CDR3 with reference TRBV19 and TRBJ2-7 gives the whole variable domain DGGITQSPKYLFRKEGQNVTLSCEQNLNHDAMYWYRQDPGQGLRLIYYSQIVNDFQKGDIAEGYSVSREKKESFPLTVTSAQKNPTAFYLCASSDVAGGYEQYFGPGTRLTVT.